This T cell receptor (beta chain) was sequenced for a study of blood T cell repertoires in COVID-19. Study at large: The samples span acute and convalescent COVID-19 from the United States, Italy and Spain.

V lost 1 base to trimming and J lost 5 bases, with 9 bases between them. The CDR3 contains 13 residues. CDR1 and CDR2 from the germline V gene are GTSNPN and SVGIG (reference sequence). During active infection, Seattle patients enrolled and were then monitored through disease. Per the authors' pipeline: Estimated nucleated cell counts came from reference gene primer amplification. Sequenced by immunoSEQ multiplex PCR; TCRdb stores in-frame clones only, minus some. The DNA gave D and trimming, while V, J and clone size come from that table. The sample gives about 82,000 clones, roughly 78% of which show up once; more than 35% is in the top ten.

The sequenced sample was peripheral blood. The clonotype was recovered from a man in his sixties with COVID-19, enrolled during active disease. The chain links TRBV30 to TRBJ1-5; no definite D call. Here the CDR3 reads CAWSGADDQPQHF. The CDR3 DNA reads TGTGCCTGGAGTGGTGCAGATGATCAGCCCCAGCATTTT.